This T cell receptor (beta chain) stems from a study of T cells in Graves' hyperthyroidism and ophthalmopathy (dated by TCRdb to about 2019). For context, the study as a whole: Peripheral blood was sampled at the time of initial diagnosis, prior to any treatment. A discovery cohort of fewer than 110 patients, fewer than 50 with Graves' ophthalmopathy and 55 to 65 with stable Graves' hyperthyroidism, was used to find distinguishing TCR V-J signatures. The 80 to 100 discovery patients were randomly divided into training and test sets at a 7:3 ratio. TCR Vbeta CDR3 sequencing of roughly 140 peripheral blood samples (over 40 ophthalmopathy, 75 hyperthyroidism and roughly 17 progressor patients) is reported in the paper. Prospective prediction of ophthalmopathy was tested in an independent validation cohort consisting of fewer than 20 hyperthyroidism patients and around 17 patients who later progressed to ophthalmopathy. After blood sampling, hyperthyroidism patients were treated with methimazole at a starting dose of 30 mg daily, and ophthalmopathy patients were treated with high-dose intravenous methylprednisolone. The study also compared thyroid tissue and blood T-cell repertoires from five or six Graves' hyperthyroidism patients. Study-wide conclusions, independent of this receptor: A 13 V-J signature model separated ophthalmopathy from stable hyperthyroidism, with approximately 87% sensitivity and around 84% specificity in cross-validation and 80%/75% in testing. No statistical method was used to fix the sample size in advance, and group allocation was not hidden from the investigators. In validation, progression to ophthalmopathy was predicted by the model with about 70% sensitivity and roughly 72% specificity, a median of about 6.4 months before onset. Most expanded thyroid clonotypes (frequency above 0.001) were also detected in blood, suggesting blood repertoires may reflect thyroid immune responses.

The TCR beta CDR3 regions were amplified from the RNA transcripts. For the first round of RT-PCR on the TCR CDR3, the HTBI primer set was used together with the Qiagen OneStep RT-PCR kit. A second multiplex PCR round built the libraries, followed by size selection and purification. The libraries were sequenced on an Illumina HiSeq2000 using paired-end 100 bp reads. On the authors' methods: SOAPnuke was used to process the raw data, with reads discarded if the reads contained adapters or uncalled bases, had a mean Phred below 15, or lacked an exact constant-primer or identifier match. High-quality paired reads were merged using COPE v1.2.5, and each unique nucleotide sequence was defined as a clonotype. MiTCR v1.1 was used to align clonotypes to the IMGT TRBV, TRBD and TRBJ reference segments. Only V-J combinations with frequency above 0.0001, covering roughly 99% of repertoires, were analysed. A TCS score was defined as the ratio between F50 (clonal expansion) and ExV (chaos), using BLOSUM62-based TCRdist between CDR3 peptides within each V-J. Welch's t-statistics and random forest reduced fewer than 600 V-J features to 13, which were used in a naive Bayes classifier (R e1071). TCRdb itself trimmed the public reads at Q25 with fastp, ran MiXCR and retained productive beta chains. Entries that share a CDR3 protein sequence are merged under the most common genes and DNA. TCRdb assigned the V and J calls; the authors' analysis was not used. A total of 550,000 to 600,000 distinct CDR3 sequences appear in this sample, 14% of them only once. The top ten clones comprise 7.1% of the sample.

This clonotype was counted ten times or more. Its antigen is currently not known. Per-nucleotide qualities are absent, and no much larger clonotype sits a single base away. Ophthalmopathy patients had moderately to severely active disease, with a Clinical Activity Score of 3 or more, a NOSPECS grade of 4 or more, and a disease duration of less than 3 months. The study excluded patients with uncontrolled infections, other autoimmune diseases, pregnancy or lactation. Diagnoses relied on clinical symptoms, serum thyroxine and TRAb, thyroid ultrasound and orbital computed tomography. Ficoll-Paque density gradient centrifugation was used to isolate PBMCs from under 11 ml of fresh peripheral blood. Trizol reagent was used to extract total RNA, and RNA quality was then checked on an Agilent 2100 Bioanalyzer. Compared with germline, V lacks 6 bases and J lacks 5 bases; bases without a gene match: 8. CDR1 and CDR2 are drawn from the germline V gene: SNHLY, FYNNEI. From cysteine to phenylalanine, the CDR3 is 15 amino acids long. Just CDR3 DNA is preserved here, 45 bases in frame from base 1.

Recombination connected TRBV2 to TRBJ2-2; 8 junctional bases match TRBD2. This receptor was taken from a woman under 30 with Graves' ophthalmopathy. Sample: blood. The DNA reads TGTGCCAGCAGGGGAGGAGCGGGAGTAACCGGGGAGCTGTTTTTT. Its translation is CASRGGAGVTGELFF.